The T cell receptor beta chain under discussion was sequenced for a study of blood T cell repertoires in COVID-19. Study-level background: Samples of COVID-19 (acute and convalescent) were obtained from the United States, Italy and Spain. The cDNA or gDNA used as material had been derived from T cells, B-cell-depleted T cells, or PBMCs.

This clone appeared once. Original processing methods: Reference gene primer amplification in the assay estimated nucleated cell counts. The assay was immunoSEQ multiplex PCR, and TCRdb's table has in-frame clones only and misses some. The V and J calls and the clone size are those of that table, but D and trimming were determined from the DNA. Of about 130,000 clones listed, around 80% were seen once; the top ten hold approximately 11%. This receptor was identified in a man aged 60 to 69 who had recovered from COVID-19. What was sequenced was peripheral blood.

CDR3 region: CASSQSGRVDNEQFF. CDR3 sequence (DNA): TGTGCCAGCAGTCAGAGCGGGAGGGTGGACAATGAGCAGTTCTTC. This sequence joins TRBV6-6 and TRBJ2-1; the match to TRBD2 covers 10 bases. V was pared by 5 bases and J by 5 bases, with 6 bases of the junction left unmatched. The CDR3 sequence is 15 residues long. Germline assignment: CDR1 MNHNY and CDR2 SVGAGI (reference sequence).